This T cell receptor beta chain derives from a study of PD-L1 blockade in urothelial cancer. Time point indicated: peripheral blood 6 weeks after treatment start. Synthetic TCR analog templates were spiked into each PCR. Measured with immunoSEQ multiplex PCR; TCRdb has only the in-frame clones, and not every one. This table holds 90,000 to 130,000 clones, 91% found once. Between the trimmed V and J ends, which lost 3 bases and 5 bases, there was a span of 10 bases. Germline V gives CDR1 MDHEN, CDR2 SYDVKM. The CDR3 is 13 amino acids. V usage is TRBV28 and J usage is TRBJ2-5, with D possibly matching TRBD2 (5 bases). The TCR originated in a man aged 55 to 70 with urothelial cancer. Sequences were derived from PBMCs, sampled around atezolizumab (anti-PD-L1) treatment. CDR3 DNA sequence: TGTGCCAGCAGTTTCGGGGTGGGCGAGACCCAGTACTTC. The encoded protein is CASSFGVGETQYF.